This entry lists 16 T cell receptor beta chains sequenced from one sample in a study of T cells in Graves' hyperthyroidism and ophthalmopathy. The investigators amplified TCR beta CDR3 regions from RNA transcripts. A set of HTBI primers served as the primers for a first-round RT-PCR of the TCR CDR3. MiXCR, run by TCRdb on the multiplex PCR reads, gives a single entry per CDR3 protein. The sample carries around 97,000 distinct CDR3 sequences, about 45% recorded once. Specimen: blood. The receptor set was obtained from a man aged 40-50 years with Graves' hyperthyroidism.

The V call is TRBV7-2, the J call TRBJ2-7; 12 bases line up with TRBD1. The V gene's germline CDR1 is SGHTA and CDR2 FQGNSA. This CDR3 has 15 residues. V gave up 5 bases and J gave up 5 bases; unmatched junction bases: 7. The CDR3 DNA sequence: TGTGCCAGCAGCCACGACGGGACAGGGGGCCACGAGCAGTACTTC. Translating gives CASSHDGTGGHEQYF.

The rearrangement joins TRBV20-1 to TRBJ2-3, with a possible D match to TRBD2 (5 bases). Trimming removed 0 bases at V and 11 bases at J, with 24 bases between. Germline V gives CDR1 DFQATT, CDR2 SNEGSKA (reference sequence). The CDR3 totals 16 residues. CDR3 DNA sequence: TGCAGTGCTAGAGATCATGAGGGCGCTACTGAAGATGAGCAGTATTTT. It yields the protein CSARDHEGATEDEQYF.

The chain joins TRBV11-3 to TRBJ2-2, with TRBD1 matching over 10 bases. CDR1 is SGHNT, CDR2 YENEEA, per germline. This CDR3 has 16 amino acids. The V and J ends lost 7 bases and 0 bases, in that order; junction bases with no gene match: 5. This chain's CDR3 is CASTGTGDSNTGELFF. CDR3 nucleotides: TGTGCCAGCACCGGGACAGGGGACTCGAACACCGGGGAGCTGTTTTTT. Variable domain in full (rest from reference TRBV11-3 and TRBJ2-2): EAGVVQSPRYKIIEKKQPVAFWCNPISGHNTLYWYLQNLGQGPELLIRYENEEAVDDSQLPKDRFSAERLKGVDSTLKIQPAELGDSAVYLCASTGTGDSNTGELFFGEGSRLTVL.

The CDR3 DNA is TGTGCCAGCAGCCCGCGCGGCAATGAAAACACCATATATTTT. Protein product: CASSPRGNENTIYF. J is TRBJ1-3 and V is TRBV7-2; no clear D gene. From germline, CDR1 is SGHTA and CDR2 FQGNSA. The CDR3 is made up of 14 amino acids. V was trimmed by 5 bases and J by 6 bases, leaving 14 bases between them.

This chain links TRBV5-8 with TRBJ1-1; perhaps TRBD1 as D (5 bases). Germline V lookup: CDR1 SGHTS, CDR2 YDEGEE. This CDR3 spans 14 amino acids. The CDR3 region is CARDPGLGFEEAFF. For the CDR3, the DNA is TGTGCACGGGACCCGGGGTTAGGTTTCGAGGAAGCTTTCTTT.

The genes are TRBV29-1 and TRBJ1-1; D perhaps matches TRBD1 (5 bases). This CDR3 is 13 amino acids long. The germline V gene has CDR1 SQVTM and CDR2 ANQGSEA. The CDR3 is CSWGRSMNTEAFF. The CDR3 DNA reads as TGCAGTTGGGGGAGGTCCATGAACACTGAAGCTTTCTTT.

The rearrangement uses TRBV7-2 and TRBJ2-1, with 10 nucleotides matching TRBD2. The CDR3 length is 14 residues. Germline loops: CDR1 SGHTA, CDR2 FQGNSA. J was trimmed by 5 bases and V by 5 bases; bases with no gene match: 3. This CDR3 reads CASSTTSGNNEQFF. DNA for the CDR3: TGTGCCAGCAGCACTACTAGCGGGAACAATGAGCAGTTCTTC.

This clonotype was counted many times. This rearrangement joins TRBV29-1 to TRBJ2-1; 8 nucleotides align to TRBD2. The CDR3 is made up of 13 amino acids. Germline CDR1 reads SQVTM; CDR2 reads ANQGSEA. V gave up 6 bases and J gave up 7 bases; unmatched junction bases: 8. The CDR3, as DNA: TGCAGCGTAAGACTAGCGAGGGGAAATGAGCAGTTCTTC. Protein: CSVRLARGNEQFF.

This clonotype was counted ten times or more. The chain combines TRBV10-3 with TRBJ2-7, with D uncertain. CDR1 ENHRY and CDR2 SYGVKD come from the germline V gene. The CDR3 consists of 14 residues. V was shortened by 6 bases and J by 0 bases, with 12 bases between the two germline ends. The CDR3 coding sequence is TGTGCCATCAGGGGCAGCGTTAGCTCCTACGAGCAGTACTTC. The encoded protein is CAIRGSVSSYEQYF.

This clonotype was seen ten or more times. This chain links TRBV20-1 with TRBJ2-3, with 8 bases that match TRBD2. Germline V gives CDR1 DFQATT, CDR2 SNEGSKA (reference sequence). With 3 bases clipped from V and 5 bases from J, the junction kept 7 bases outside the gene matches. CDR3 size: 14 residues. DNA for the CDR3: TGCAGTGCTAGCCCCGGACTAGCCGGAGATACGCAGTATTTT. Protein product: CSASPGLAGDTQYF.

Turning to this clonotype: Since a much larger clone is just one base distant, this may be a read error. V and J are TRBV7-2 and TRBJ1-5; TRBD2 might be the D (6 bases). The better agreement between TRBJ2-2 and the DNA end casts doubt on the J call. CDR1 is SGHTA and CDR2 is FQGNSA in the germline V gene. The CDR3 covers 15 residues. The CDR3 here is CASSLAASATGKLFF. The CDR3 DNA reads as TGTGCCAGCAGCTTAGCGGCTAGCGCCACCGGGAAGCTGTTTTTT.

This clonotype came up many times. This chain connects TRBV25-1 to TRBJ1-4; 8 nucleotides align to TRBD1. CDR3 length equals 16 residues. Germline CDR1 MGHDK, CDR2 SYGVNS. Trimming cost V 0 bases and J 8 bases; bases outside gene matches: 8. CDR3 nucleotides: TGTGCCAGCAGTGAATATTTAGGACAGGGAGGGGAAAAACTGTTTTTT. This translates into CASSEYLGQGGEKLFF.

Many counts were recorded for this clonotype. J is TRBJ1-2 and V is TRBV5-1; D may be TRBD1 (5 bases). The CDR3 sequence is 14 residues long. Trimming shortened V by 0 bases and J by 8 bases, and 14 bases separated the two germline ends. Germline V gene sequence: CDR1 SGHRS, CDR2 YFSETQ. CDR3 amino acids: CASSLAGAFGGYTF. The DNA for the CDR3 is TGCGCCAGCAGCTTGGCCGGGGCGTTTGGCGGCTACACCTTC.

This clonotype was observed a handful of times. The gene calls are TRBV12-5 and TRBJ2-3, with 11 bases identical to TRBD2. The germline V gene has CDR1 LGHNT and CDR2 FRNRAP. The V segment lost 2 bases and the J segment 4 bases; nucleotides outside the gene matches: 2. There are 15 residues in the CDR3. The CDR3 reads CASGLRTSGSDTQYF. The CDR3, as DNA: TGTGCTAGTGGTTTGCGGACTAGCGGGTCAGATACGCAGTATTTT. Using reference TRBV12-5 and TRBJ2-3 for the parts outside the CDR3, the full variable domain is DARVTQTPRHKVTEMGQEVTMRCQPILGHNTVFWYRQTMMQGLELLAYFRNRAPLDDSGMPKDRFSAEMPDATLATLKIQPSEPRDSAVYFCASGLRTSGSDTQYFGPGTRLTVL.

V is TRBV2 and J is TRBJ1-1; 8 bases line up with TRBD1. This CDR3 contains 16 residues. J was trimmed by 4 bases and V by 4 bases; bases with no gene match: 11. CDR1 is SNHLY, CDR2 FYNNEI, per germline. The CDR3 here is CASSGSLTGEGTEAFF. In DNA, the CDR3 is TGTGCCAGCAGTGGTTCTTTGACAGGGGAGGGCACTGAAGCTTTCTTT. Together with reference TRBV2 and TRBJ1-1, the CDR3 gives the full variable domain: EPEVTQTPSHQVTQMGQEVILRCVPISNHLYFYWYRQILGQKVEFLVSFYNNEISEKSEIFDDQFSVERPDGSNFTLKIRSTKLEDSAMYFCASSGSLTGEGTEAFFGQGTRLTVV.

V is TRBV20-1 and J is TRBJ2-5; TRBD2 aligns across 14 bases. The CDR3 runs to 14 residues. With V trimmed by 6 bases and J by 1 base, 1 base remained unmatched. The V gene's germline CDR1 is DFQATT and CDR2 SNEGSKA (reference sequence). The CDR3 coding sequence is TGCAGTGCGACTAGCGGGGGGGCCCAAGAGACCCAGTACTTC. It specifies CSATSGGAQETQYF.